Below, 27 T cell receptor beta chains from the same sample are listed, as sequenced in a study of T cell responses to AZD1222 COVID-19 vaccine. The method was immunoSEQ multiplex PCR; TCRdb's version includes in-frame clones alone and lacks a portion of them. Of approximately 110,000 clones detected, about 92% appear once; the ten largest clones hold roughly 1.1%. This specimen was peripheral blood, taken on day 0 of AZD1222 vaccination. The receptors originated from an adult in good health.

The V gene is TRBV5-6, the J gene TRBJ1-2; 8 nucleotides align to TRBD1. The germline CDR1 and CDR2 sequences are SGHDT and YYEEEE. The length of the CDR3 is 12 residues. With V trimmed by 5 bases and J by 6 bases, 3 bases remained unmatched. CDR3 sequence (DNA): TGTGCCAGCAGGCTGACAGGGGATGGCTACACCTTC. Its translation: CASRLTGDGYTF.

Here the CDR3 DNA reads TGTGCCAGTCAGGGGGTCAATCAGCCCCAGCATTTT. This gives the protein CASQGVNQPQHF. V gene TRBV19 combines with J gene TRBJ1-5; 7 positions match TRBD1. This CDR3 is built from 12 residues. V was clipped by 8 bases and J by 3 bases; unmatched bases: 1. Germline V gives CDR1 LNHDA, CDR2 SQIVND (reference sequence).

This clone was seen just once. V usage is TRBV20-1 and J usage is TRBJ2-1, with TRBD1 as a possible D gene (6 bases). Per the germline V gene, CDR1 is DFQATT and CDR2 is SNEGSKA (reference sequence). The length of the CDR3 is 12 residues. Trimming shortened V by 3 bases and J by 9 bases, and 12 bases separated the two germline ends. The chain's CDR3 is CSASPRGSEQFF. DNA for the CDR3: TGCAGTGCTAGTCCCAGGGGAAGTGAGCAGTTCTTC.

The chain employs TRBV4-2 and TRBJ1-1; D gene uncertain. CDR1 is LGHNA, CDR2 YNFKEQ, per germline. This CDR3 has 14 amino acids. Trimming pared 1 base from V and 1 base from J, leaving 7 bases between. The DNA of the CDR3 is TGTGCCAGCAGCCAAGGGTCCCCGAACACTGAAGCTTTCTTT. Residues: CASSQGSPNTEAFF.

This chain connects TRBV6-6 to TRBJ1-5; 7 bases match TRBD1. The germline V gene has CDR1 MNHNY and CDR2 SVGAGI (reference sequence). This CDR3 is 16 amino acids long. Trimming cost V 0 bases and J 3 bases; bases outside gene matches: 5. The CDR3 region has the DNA TGTGCCAGCAGTTACTCGGCAGGGGGAGTCAATCAGCCCCAGCATTTT. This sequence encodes CASSYSAGGVNQPQHF.

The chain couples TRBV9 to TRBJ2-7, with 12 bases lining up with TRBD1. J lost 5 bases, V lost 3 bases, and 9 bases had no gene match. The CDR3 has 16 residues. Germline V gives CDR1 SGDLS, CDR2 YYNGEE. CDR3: CASSANRDRGQNEQYF. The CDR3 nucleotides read TGTGCCAGCAGCGCCAATCGGGACAGGGGGCAGAACGAGCAGTACTTC.

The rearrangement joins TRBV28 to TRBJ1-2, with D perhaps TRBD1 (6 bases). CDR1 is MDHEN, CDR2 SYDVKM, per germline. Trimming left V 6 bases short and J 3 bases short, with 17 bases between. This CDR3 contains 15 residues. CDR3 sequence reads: CASRATGTPDYGYTF. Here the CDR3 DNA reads TGTGCCAGCAGGGCCACAGGGACCCCTGACTATGGCTACACCTTC.

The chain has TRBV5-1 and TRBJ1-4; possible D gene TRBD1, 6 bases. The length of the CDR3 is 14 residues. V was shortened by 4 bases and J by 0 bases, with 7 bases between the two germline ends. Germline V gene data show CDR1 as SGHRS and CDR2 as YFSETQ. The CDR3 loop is CASSRTATNEKLFF. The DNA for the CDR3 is TGCGCCAGCAGCCGGACAGCAACTAATGAAAAACTGTTTTTT.

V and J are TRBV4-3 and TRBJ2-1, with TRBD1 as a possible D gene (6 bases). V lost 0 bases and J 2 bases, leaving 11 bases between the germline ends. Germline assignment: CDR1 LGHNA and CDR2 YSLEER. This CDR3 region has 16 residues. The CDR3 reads CASSQDWTEAYNEQFF. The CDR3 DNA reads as TGCGCCAGCAGCCAAGACTGGACAGAAGCCTACAATGAGCAGTTCTTC.

The CDR3 DNA follows: TGTGCCAGCAGTGAATGGAGGGGCGCGTACAATGAGCAGTTCTTC. Translation gives CASSEWRGAYNEQFF. The chain combines TRBV6-1 with TRBJ2-1, with D tentatively TRBD2 (6 bases). V lost 2 bases and J lost 4, with 12 bases in between. CDR1 and CDR2 (germline): MNHNS, SASEGT. This CDR3 has 15 amino acids.

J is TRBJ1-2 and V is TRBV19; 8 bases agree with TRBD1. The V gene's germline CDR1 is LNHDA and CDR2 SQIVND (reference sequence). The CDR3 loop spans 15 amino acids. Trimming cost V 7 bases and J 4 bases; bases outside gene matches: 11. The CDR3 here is CASTDRGGRGYGYTF. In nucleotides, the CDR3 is TGTGCCAGTACCGACAGGGGCGGTCGCGGCTATGGCTACACCTTC.

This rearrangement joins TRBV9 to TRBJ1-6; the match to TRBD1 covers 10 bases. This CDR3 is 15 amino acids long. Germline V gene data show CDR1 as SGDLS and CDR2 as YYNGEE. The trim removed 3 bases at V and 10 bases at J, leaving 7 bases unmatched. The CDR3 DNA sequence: TGTGCCAGCAGCGCCGGGGACAGGGGAGGCTCACCCCTCCACTTT. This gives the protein CASSAGDRGGSPLHF.

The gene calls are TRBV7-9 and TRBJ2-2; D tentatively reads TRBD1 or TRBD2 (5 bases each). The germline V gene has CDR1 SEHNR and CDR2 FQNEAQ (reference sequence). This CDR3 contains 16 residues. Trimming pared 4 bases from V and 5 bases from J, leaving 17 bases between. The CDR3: CASSYRDPRKTGELFF. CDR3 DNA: TGTGCCAGCAGCTACCGGGACCCCAGAAAGACCGGGGAGCTGTTTTTT.

CDR3 nucleotides: TGTGCCAGCAGTGACCCTCCCCGCCTGGAACTGTTTTTT. This gives the protein CASSDPPRLELFF. V is TRBV6-1 and J is TRBJ1-4, with D hard to call. The V end was cut by 3 bases, the J end by 12 bases, with 14 bases between. Germline loops: CDR1 MNHNS, CDR2 SASEGT. CDR3 length: 13 amino acids.

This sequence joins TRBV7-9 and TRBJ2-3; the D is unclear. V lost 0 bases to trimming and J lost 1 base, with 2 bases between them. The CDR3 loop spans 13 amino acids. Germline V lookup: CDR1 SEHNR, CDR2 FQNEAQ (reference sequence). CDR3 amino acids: CASSLARTDTQYF. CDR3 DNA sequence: TGTGCCAGCAGCTTAGCGCGCACAGATACGCAGTATTTT.

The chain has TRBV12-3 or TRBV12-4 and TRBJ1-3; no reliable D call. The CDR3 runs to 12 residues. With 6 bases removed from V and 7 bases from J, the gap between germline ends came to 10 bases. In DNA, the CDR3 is TGTGCCAGCAGCTCCTCCCCGAACACCATATATTTT. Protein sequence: CASSSSPNTIYF.

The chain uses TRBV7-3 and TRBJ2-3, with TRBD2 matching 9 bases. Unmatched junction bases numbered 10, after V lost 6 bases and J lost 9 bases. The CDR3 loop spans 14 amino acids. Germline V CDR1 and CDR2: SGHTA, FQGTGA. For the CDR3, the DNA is TGTGCCAGCAGTCAAGGGACTAGCTCTGGGACGCAGTATTTT. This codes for CASSQGTSSGTQYF.

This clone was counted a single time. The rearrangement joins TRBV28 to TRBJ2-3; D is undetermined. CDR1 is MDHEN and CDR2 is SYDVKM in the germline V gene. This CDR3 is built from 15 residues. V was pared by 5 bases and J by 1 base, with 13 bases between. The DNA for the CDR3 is TGTGCCAGCAGTCCTCAACCTCCAGGCACAGATACGCAGTATTTT. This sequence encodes CASSPQPPGTDTQYF.

DNA for the CDR3: TGTGCCTGGAGTGTACCCGACAGCCCAAATTCACCCCTCCACTTT. It encodes CAWSVPDSPNSPLHF. This chain uses TRBV30 with TRBJ1-6; a weak D match, TRBD1 (5 bases). Germline lookup yields CDR1 GTSNPN and CDR2 SVGIG (reference sequence). This CDR3 has 15 amino acids. V was cut by 0 bases and J by 7 bases, with 13 bases left in between.

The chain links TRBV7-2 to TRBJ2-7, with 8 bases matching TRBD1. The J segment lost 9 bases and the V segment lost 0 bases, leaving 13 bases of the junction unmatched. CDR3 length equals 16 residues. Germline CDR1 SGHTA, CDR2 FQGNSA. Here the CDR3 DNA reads TGTGCCAGCAGCTTAGCGGGGGGAGGACAGGGAAGTTCGCAGTACTTC. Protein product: CASSLAGGGQGSSQYF. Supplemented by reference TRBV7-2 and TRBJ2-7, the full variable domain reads GAGVSQSPSNKVTEKGKDVELRCDPISGHTALYWYRQSLGQGLEFLIYFQGNSAPDKSGLPSDRFSAERTGGSVSTLTIQRTQQEDSAVYLCASSLAGGGQGSSQYFGPGTRLTVT.

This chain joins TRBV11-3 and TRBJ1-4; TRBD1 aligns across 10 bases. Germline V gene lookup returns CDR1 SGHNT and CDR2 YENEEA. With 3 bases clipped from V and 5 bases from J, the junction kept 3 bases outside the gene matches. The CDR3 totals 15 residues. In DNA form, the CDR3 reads TGTGCCAGCAGCTTTGACAGGGGGCCCAATGAAAAACTGTTTTTT. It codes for CASSFDRGPNEKLFF.

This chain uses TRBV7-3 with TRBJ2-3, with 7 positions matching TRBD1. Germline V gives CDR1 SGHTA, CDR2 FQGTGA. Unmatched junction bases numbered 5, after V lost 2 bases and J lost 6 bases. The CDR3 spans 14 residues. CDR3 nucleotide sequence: TGTGCCAGCAGCTTACAAACAGGGGTGGATACGCAGTATTTT. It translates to CASSLQTGVDTQYF.

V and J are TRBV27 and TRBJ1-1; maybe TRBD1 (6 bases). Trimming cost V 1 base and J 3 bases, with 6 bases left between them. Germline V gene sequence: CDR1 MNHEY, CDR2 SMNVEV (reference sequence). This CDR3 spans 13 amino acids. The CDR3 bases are TGTGCCAGCAGTTTATACAGGGACACTGAAGCTTTCTTT. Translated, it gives CASSLYRDTEAFF.

The CDR3 reads CASSFSGGETQYF. In DNA, the CDR3 is TGTGCCAGCAGCTTTTCTGGAGGGGAGACCCAGTACTTC. This rearrangement joins TRBV11-2 to TRBJ2-5; maybe TRBD2 (6 bases). Germline CDR1 is SGHAT and CDR2 is FQNNGV. The length of the CDR3 is 13 residues. Between the trimmed V and J ends, which lost 3 bases and 5 bases, there was a span of 10 bases.

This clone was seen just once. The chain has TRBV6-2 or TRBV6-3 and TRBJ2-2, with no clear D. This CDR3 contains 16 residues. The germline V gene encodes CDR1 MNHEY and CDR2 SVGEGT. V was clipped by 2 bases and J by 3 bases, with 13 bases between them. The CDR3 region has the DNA TGTGCCAGCAGTTACAGGCTCGGTGAGGACACCGGGGAGCTGTTTTTT. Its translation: CASSYRLGEDTGELFF.

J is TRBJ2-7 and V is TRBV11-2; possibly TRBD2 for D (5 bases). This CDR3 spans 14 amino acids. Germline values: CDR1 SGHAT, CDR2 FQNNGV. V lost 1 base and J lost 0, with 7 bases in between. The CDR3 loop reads CASSLVRGSYEQYF. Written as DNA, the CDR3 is TGTGCCAGCAGCTTAGTTCGGGGCTCCTACGAGCAGTACTTC. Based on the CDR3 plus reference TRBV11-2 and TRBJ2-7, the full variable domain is EAGVAQSPRYKIIEKRQSVAFWCNPISGHATLYWYQQILGQGPKLLIQFQNNGVVDDSQLPKDRFSAERLKGVDSTLKIQPAKLEDSAVYLCASSLVRGSYEQYFGPGTRLTVT.

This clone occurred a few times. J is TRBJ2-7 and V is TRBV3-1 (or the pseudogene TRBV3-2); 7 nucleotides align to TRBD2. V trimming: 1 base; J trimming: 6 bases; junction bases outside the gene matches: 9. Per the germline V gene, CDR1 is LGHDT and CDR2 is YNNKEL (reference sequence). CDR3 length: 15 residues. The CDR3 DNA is TGTGCCAGCAGCCAAGGGCACGGGAGGAACGTCGAGCAGTACTTC. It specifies CASSQGHGRNVEQYF.